Below, 19 T cell receptor beta chains from the same sample are listed, as sequenced in a study of OX40 agonist ivuxolimab in advanced cancers. Clones were sequenced by immunoSEQ multiplex PCR, and TCRdb holds only the in-frame ones, with some missing. The repertoire holds 30,000 to 45,000 clones, with more than 75% as singletons. The material sequenced was CD4+ or CD8+ T cells sorted from blood, taken in a trial of the OX40 agonist ivuxolimab. These receptors originate from an adult with an advanced solid tumor such as melanoma, head and neck, liver or kidney cancer.

CDR3 residues: CASSRGSSGIRETQYF. CDR3 nucleotide sequence: TGTGCCAGCAGCCGTGGGTCTAGCGGGATCCGTGAGACCCAGTACTTC. The chain joins TRBV28 to TRBJ2-5, with TRBD2 matching 9 bases. The CDR3 is 16 residues long. V was clipped by 6 bases and J by 5 bases; unmatched bases: 13. CDR1 and CDR2 from the germline V gene are MDHEN and SYDVKM.

V usage is TRBV7-9 and J usage is TRBJ1-2, with 7 bases identical to TRBD1. The CDR3 has 13 residues. The V gene end was trimmed by 4 bases and the J gene end by 4 bases; junction bases not matched to a gene: 3. Per the germline V gene, CDR1 is SEHNR and CDR2 is FQNEAQ (reference sequence). CDR3: CASSYRDSYGYTF. The DNA of the CDR3 is TGTGCCAGCAGCTACCGGGACAGCTATGGCTACACCTTC.

The chain is built from TRBV7-6 and TRBJ2-7; a possible D gene is TRBD2 (6 bases). Germline V gene data show CDR1 as SGHVS and CDR2 as FNYEAQ. The V gene lost 1 base and the J gene lost 6 bases, with 13 bases spanning the gap. The CDR3 sequence is 14 residues long. The CDR3 protein is CASSLEALATEQYF. DNA for the CDR3: TGTGCCAGCAGCTTAGAGGCACTAGCCACCGAGCAGTACTTC.

The J gene is TRBJ2-7, the V gene TRBV2; D unresolved. The ends were cut back, 3 bases at V and 2 bases at J, with 5 bases in the middle. The CDR3 consists of 12 residues. Germline V CDR1 and CDR2: SNHLY, FYNNEI. CDR3 in amino acids: CASSDFAYEQYF. CDR3 sequence (DNA): TGTGCCAGCAGTGATTTCGCCTACGAGCAGTACTTC.

The rearrangement uses TRBV13 and TRBJ2-5; 8 bases align to TRBD1. Germline loops: CDR1 PRHDT, CDR2 FYEKMQ (reference sequence). The CDR3 has 12 amino acids. V trimming: 4 bases; J trimming: 5 bases; junction bases outside the gene matches: 0. CDR3 in amino acids: CASSWTGETQYF. CDR3 in DNA: TGTGCCAGCAGCTGGACAGGGGAGACCCAGTACTTC.

V usage is TRBV2 and J usage is TRBJ2-1; 7 positions match TRBD2. The CDR3 runs to 17 residues. Germline CDR1 and CDR2: SNHLY and FYNNEI. The junction had 19 bases not matched to a gene; V was cut back by 6 bases and J by 8 bases. For the CDR3, the DNA is TGTGCCAGCAGAGCAAGGGGAGTGGCGGGAGTCCGGGATGAGCAGTTCTTC. Translating it yields CASRARGVAGVRDEQFF.

Worth noting for this clone: This specimen includes other DNA sequences encoding the same CDR3. V gene TRBV28 combines with J gene TRBJ1-1; D ambiguous. Germline V lookup: CDR1 MDHEN, CDR2 SYDVKM. CDR3 length: 12 residues. V was clipped by 2 bases and J by 5 bases, with 6 bases between them. Here the CDR3 DNA reads TGTGCCAGCAGTTTAATACGAACTGAAGCTTTCTTT. Its translation is CASSLIRTEAFF. Full variable domain (remainder filled in from reference TRBV28 and TRBJ1-1): DVKVTQSSRYLVKRTGEKVFLECVQDMDHENMFWYRQDPGLGLRLIYFSYDVKMKEKGDIPEGYSVSREKKERFSLILESASTNQTSMYLCASSLIRTEAFFGQGTRLTVV.

This chain joins TRBV19 and TRBJ1-1; D possibly corresponds to TRBD1 (5 bases). The V gene's germline CDR1 is LNHDA and CDR2 SQIVND (reference sequence). The CDR3 spans 15 residues. Trimming shortened V by 9 bases and J by 3 bases, and 20 bases separated the two germline ends. The DNA of the CDR3 is TGTGCCAGCGACCCTATGGACAACGGTTACACTGAAGCTTTCTTT. Translation gives CASDPMDNGYTEAFF.

V and J are TRBV19 and TRBJ2-5; D ambiguous. The J call may not be correct, given that the DNA end is closer to TRBJ2-7. Per germline, CDR1 LNHDA and CDR2 SQIVND (reference sequence). The CDR3 is made up of 15 amino acids. CDR3 DNA: TGTGCCAGTAGTATAGTCCCGGGTTCGGCCTACGAGCAGTACTTC. This gives the protein CASSIVPGSAYEQYF.

The DNA for the CDR3 is TGTGCCAGCAGCTTAGCGGCGAGCACCGGGGAGCTGTTTTTT. This sequence encodes CASSLAASTGELFF. J is TRBJ2-2 and V is TRBV7-6, with D hard to call. CDR3 length: 14 residues. Between the trimmed V and J ends, which lost 0 bases and 4 bases, there was a span of 6 bases. CDR1 and CDR2 from the germline V gene are SGHVS and FNYEAQ. Based on the CDR3 plus reference TRBV7-6 and TRBJ2-2, the full variable domain is GAGVSQSPRYKVTKRGQDVALRCDPISGHVSLYWYRQALGQGPEFLTYFNYEAQQDKSGLPNDRFSAERPEGSISTLTIQRTEQRDSAMYRCASSLAASTGELFFGEGSRLTVL.

The chain carries TRBV4-1 and TRBJ2-2, with D uncertain. The CDR3 totals 15 residues. V was cut by 0 bases and J by 3 bases, with 8 bases left in between. CDR1 and CDR2 (germline): MGHRA, YSYEKL. The CDR3 DNA is TGCGCCAGCAGCCAAGATGGGGAATACACCGGGGAGCTGTTTTTT. Translated: CASSQDGEYTGELFF.

The sample holds a few counts of this clone. The chain couples TRBV6-1 to TRBJ1-2; D is perhaps TRBD1 (6 bases). The V end lost 5 bases, the J end lost 8 bases, and 21 bases lay between the germline ends. The CDR3 runs 15 residues. Per the germline V gene, CDR1 is MNHNS and CDR2 is SASEGT. CDR3 loop: CASSTRTGIVWGYTF. CDR3 DNA sequence: TGTGCCAGCAGTACACGAACAGGGATAGTATGGGGCTACACCTTC.

The CDR3: CASRRQGALWTEAFF. Written as DNA, the CDR3 is TGTGCCAGCAGGCGACAGGGGGCGCTGTGGACTGAAGCTTTCTTT. V and J are TRBV28 and TRBJ1-1; the match to TRBD1 covers 10 bases. The germline CDR1 and CDR2 sequences are MDHEN and SYDVKM. J was trimmed by 5 bases and V by 6 bases; bases with no gene match: 9. CDR3 length equals 15 residues.

This sequence joins TRBV13 and TRBJ2-1, with 7 bases fitting TRBD2. V lost 6 bases and J lost 2; bases outside the gene matches: 7. In germline, CDR1 is PRHDT, CDR2 FYEKMQ (reference sequence). The CDR3 is 15 residues long. Here the CDR3 reads CASSPGTNPYNEQFF. CDR3 nucleotide sequence: TGTGCCAGCAGTCCCGGGACTAACCCCTACAATGAGCAGTTCTTC.

As to this clone: Other DNA sequences in the sample encode the same CDR3. The chain carries TRBV19 and TRBJ1-5; 9 bases agree with TRBD1. V lost 1 base to trimming and J lost 2 bases; unmatched junction nucleotides: 0. The germline V gene encodes CDR1 LNHDA and CDR2 SQIVND (reference sequence). This CDR3 is 15 amino acids long. CDR3 in amino acids: CASSIGTGGNQPQHF. CDR3 coding DNA: TGTGCCAGTAGTATAGGGACAGGGGGCAATCAGCCCCAGCATTTT.

This rearrangement joins TRBV10-2 to TRBJ2-1; D is uncertain. Germline CDR1 WSHSY, CDR2 SAAADI. The V end was cut by 8 bases, the J end by 0 bases, with 14 bases between. The CDR3 is 15 amino acids. The CDR3 sequence: CASRAGQSSYNEQFF. The CDR3 bases are TGCGCCAGCCGGGCCGGGCAGAGCTCCTACAATGAGCAGTTCTTC.

The V and J genes are TRBV28 and TRBJ2-1; D not certain. The CDR3 sequence is 11 residues long. Germline V CDR1 and CDR2: MDHEN, SYDVKM. V was cut by 4 bases and J by 3 bases, with 1 base left in between. The CDR3 region is CASSYYNEQFF. CDR3 in DNA: TGTGCCAGCAGTTACTACAATGAGCAGTTCTTC.

The V call is TRBV28, the J call TRBJ2-7; 10 bases agree with TRBD2. CDR3 length equals 15 residues. V was clipped by 3 bases and J by 3 bases; unmatched bases: 5. Germline V gene data show CDR1 as MDHEN and CDR2 as SYDVKM. As DNA, the CDR3 is TGTGCCAGCAGTTTTGGGCTAGCGGGAGTCTACGAGCAGTACTTC. Translating gives CASSFGLAGVYEQYF.

The table lists this clone with a count of one. The chain uses TRBV9 and TRBJ2-3; tentative D call: TRBD1 (7 bases). The germline V gene encodes CDR1 SGDLS and CDR2 YYNGEE. The CDR3 runs to 18 residues. Trimming took off 8 bases at V and 2 bases at J, with 27 bases between the two ends. CDR3 nucleotide sequence: TGTGCCAGGGAAGGCCAGGGCAGGGGGAGCGGGCCCACAGATACGCAGTATTTT. This translates into CAREGQGRGSGPTDTQYF.